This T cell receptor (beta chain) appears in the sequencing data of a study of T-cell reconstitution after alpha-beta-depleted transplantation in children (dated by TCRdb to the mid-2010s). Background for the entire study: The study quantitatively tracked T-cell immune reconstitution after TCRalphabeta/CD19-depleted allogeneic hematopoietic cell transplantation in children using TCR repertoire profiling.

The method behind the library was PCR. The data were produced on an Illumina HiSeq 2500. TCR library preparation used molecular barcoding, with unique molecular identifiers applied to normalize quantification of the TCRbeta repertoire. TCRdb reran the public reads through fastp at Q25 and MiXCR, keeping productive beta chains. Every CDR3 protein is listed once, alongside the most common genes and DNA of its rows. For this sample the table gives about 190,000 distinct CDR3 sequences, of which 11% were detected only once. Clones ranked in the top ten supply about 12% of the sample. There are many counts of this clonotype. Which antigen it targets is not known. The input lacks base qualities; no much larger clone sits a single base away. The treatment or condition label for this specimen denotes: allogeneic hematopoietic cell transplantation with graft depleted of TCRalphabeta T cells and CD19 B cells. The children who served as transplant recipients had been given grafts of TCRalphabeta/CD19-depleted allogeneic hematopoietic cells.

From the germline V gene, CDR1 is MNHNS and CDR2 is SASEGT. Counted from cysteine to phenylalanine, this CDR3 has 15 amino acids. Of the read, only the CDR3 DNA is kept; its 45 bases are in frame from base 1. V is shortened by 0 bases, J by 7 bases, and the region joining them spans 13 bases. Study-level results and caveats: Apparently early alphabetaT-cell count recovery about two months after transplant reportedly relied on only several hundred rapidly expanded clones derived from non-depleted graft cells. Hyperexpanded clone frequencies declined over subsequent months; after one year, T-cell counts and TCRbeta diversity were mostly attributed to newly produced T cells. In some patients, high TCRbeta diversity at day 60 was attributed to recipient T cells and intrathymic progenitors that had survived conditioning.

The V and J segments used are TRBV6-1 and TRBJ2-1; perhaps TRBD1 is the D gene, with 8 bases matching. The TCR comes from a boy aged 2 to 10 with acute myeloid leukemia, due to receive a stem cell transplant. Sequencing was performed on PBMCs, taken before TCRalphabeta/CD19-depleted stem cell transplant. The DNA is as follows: TGTGCCAGCAGTGAAGCGTACAGGGGGGGTAATGAGCAGTTCTTC. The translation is CASSEAYRGGNEQFF.